This TCR beta chain was sequenced for a study of cytomegalovirus exposure and HLA in healthy donors. Study-wide background: A prior analysis found more than 90 million unique TCR beta sequences from some 200 million T cells.

CDR1 is SGDLS, CDR2 YYNGEE, per germline. The CDR3 is 15 amino acids. The ends were cut back, 4 bases at V and 0 bases at J, with 12 bases in the middle. PCR used 60 Vbeta primers and 13 Jbeta primers. Clones were read by immunoSEQ multiplex PCR, and TCRdb kept only the in-frame ones, dropping some. The sample has 85,000 to 95,000 clones; 60% to 85% are singletons. Sequenced: PBMCs. The sequence was obtained from a man under 40 in good health and CMV-seropositive. This chain uses TRBV9 with TRBJ2-3, with a weak D call TRBD2 (6 bases). CDR3 in amino acids: CASSSRDSSTDTQYF. As DNA, the CDR3 is TGTGCCAGCAGCTCTCGGGACTCCAGCACAGATACGCAGTATTTT.